This entry lists 4 T cell receptor beta chains sequenced from one sample in a study of long-term antiretroviral therapy in people with HIV. The libraries were made with immunoSEQ v3.0 at survey level. Only in-frame clones appear in the TCRdb table, and some are missing; sequencing was by immunoSEQ multiplex PCR. Among more than 20,000 clones listed, 80% to 90% were seen once. Sequenced here: unsorted PBMCs, sampled 1.8 years before starting antiretroviral therapy. The receptors come from a man between 45 and 60 years old with HIV.

This clone has just one count. The rearrangement links TRBV10-3 to TRBJ1-4; no clear D. Germline V lookup: CDR1 ENHRY, CDR2 SYGVKD. This CDR3 has 15 amino acids. The V end lost 3 bases, the J end lost 0 bases, and 8 bases lay between the germline ends. CDR3 in amino acids: CAISEGQPTNEKLFF. Written as DNA, the CDR3 is TGTGCCATCAGTGAAGGGCAACCAACTAATGAAAAACTGTTTTTT.

The V call is TRBV7-9, the J call TRBJ2-1; no definite D call. Germline CDR1 is SEHNR and CDR2 is FQNEAQ (reference sequence). Trimming stripped 3 bases from V and 2 bases from J, with 2 bases between. This CDR3 has 12 residues. The CDR3 DNA reads as TGTGCCAGCAGCTTTACCTACAATGAGCAGTTCTTC. Amino acids: CASSFTYNEQFF.

V usage is TRBV11-2 and J usage is TRBJ1-5, with TRBD1 matching 7 bases. The CDR3 spans 17 residues. Germline-derived CDR1 and CDR2 are SGHAT and FQNNGV. V lost 1 base, J lost 0 bases, and 6 bases stayed unmatched. The CDR3 sequence: CASSLGDSRYSNQPQHF. In DNA, the CDR3 is TGTGCCAGCAGCTTAGGGGACAGTAGATATAGCAATCAGCCCCAGCATTTT.

V is TRBV5-1 and J is TRBJ1-1; no clear D. Germline V gene data show CDR1 as SGHRS and CDR2 as YFSETQ. The CDR3 spans 14 residues. Trimming removed 6 bases from V and 1 base from J, with 13 bases in between. The CDR3 loop reads CASIAAGANTEAFF. The CDR3 nucleotides read TGCGCCAGCATTGCGGCAGGAGCGAACACTGAAGCTTTCTTT. The whole variable domain, filled in from reference TRBV5-1 and TRBJ1-1, reads KAGVTQTPRYLIKTRGQQVTLSCSPISGHRSVSWYQQTPGQGLQFLFEYFSETQRNKGNFPGRFSGRQFSNSRSEMNVSTLELGDSALYLCASIAAGANTEAFFGQGTRLTVV.